A selection of T cell receptor beta chains follows, all from one sample in a study of Ad26.COV2.S vaccination and SARS-CoV-2 variants. Measured with immunoSEQ multiplex PCR; TCRdb has only the in-frame clones, and not every one. The sample records 440,000 or so clones, 80% to 90% being singletons. Sequencing used peripheral blood, obtained in a trial of Ad26.COV2.S vaccine versus placebo. These receptors came from a person between 18 and 65 years old who received the Ad26.COV2.S COVID-19 vaccine or a placebo. The CDR3 runs from the conserved cysteine through the conserved F or W. The order of the fields is J gene, clone size, D gene, V gene, CDR3 protein, CDR3 DNA. A D gene is named only where the DNA matches it firmly. Size is stated for part of the rows, as once, few or many counts, or as a class when the clone is expanded.

J: TRBJ2-3
size: -
D: -
V: TRBV6-2/TRBV6-3
CDR3: CASSYYGTETGTQYF
DNA: TGTGCCAGCAGTTACTACGGTACAGAGACTGGTACGCAGTATTTT

J: TRBJ2-1
size: -
D: -
V: TRBV2
CDR3: CASRLNLYTNSYNEQFF
DNA: TGTGCCAGCAGGCTCAACTTATACACCAACTCCTACAATGAGCAGTTCTTC

J: TRBJ1-1
size: once
D: TRBD1
V: TRBV5-5
CDR3: CASTYRGMNTEAFF
DNA: TGTGCCAGCACCTACAGGGGCATGAACACTGAAGCTTTCTTT

J: TRBJ1-1
size: -
D: -
V: TRBV2
CDR3: CASSEQRDAFF
DNA: TGTGCCAGCAGTGAACAGAGGGATGCTTTCTTT

J: TRBJ1-1
size: -
D: -
V: TRBV28
CDR3: CASSPLGTGGNTEAFF
DNA: TGTGCCAGCAGTCCATTAGGGACGGGAGGGAACACTGAAGCTTTCTTT

J: TRBJ1-5
size: few
D: -
V: TRBV3-1/TRBV3-2
CDR3: CASSQDARGQPQHF
DNA: TGTGCCAGCAGCCAAGATGCGCGGGGGCAGCCCCAGCATTTT

J: TRBJ2-7
size: -
D: TRBD2
V: TRBV7-6
CDR3: CASSGTSGAYEQYF
DNA: TGTGCCAGCAGCGGGACTAGCGGGGCCTACGAGCAGTACTTC

J: TRBJ2-1
size: -
D: TRBD1
V: TRBV7-9
CDR3: CASSTTDRGNYNEQFF
DNA: TGTGCCAGCAGCACGACGGACAGGGGCAACTACAATGAGCAGTTCTTC

J: TRBJ2-7
size: -
D: TRBD2
V: TRBV27
CDR3: CASSFGTSGTYEQYF
DNA: TGTGCCAGCAGTTTTGGGACTAGCGGAACCTACGAGCAGTACTTC

J: TRBJ1-2
size: -
D: -
V: TRBV2
CDR3: CASSPGTFYGYTF
DNA: TGTGCCAGCAGCCCAGGGACCTTTTATGGCTACACCTTC

J: TRBJ2-7
size: -
D: TRBD2
V: TRBV6-5
CDR3: CASAGAYEQYF
DNA: TGTGCCAGCGCGGGGGCCTACGAGCAGTACTTC

J: TRBJ2-1
size: -
D: -
V: TRBV27
CDR3: CASSFDSSYNEQFF
DNA: TGTGCCAGCAGTTTCGACTCCTCCTACAATGAGCAGTTCTTC

J: TRBJ2-7
size: -
D: -
V: TRBV19
CDR3: CASSMPGYEQYF
DNA: TGTGCCAGTAGTATGCCGGGCTACGAGCAGTACTTC

J: TRBJ2-1
size: -
D: TRBD2
V: TRBV7-8
CDR3: CASSLAIGGGWNEQFF
DNA: TGTGCCAGCAGCTTAGCGATCGGGGGGGGTTGGAATGAGCAGTTCTTC

J: TRBJ2-3
size: -
D: -
V: TRBV28
CDR3: CASSREIPRTDTQYF
DNA: TGTGCCAGCAGCAGAGAGATTCCACGCACAGATACGCAGTATTTT

J: TRBJ2-6
size: -
D: -
V: TRBV5-1
CDR3: CASSLVGQTSGANVLTF
DNA: TGCGCCAGCAGCTTGGTAGGACAAACCTCTGGGGCCAACGTCCTGACTTTC